The rows below give T cell receptor beta chains drawn from one sample of a study of blood T cell repertoires in COVID-19. The assay was immunoSEQ multiplex PCR, and TCRdb's table has in-frame clones only and misses some. This table holds hundreds of thousands of clones, about 91% found once. The sequencing input was PBMCs or T cells enriched from blood (not recorded which). The origin of the receptors is a woman between 50 and 59 years old with acute COVID-19. Each CDR3 is given with its conserved first and last residue. D genes are given only for firm matches. Size values are once, few and many counts, or a class for expanded clones, and some rows have none.

TRBD1,-,TRBJ1-4,TRBV28,CASSLRLADRGNEKLFF,TGTGCCAGCAGTTTAAGGTTGGCCGACAGGGGGAATGAAAAACTGTTTTTT
-,-,TRBJ1-2,TRBV29-1,CSAGFLRVGYTF,TGCAGCGCCGGATTCCTTCGGGTTGGCTACACCTTC
-,few,TRBJ1-6,TRBV12-3/TRBV12-4,CASSFVARPLHF,TGTGCCAGCAGTTTCGTGGCGAGGCCCCTCCACTTT
-,-,TRBJ2-3,TRBV9,CASSVVQGAQYF,TGTGCCAGCAGCGTAGTACAGGGCGCGCAGTATTTT
TRBD1,-,TRBJ1-2,TRBV6-5,CASSWTGENYGYTF,TGTGCCAGCAGCTGGACAGGGGAAAACTATGGCTACACCTTC
TRBD2,-,TRBJ2-7,TRBV18,CASSPGPSGGSYEQYF,TGTGCCAGCTCACCAGGTCCTAGCGGGGGCTCCTACGAGCAGTACTTC
-,once,TRBJ2-7,TRBV4-2,CASSLYNDPGDSYEQYF,TGTGCCAGCAGCCTTTACAATGACCCGGGAGACTCCTACGAGCAGTACTTC
-,-,TRBJ1-1,TRBV11-1,CASSLGVQGSEAFF,TGTGCCAGCAGCTTAGGGGTACAGGGCTCTGAAGCTTTCTTT
TRBD1,-,TRBJ2-1,TRBV24-1,CATSGDRDRGLDNEQFF,TGTGCCACCAGCGGGGATCGGGACAGGGGTTTGGACAATGAGCAGTTCTTC
-,-,TRBJ2-3,TRBV18,CASSAREVRGPTDTQYF,TGTGCCAGCTCTGCGCGAGAAGTGCGGGGGCCCACAGATACGCAGTATTTT
TRBD1,-,TRBJ2-3,TRBV7-9,CASRAGGEDTQYF,TGTGCCAGCAGGGCAGGGGGAGAAGATACGCAGTATTTT
TRBD1,few,TRBJ1-1,TRBV25-1,CASPEVTGRPNTEAFF,TGTGCCAGCCCTGAGGTGACAGGGCGTCCGAACACTGAAGCTTTCTTT
TRBD1,-,TRBJ1-6,TRBV28,CASRSGQASDSPLHF,TGTGCCAGCAGGTCGGGACAGGCTAGCGATTCACCCCTCCACTTT
TRBD1,-,TRBJ1-6,TRBV6-1,CASSGPGGRRNSPLHF,TGTGCCAGCAGTGGGCCAGGGGGCCGACGTAATTCACCCCTCCACTTT
TRBD1,-,TRBJ2-7,TRBV5-4,CASSRDRQSLREQYF,TGTGCCAGCAGCCGGGACAGACAATCCCTCCGCGAGCAGTACTTC
-,-,TRBJ2-7,TRBV14,CASTARGRERGEQYF,TGTGCCAGCACCGCACGGGGGCGGGAGAGGGGCGAGCAGTACTTC
TRBD1,-,TRBJ1-4,TRBV9,CASSHSGTGVKLFF,TGTGCCAGCAGCCACTCCGGGACAGGGGTCAAACTGTTTTTT
-,once,TRBJ1-3,TRBV6-1,CASSERRPGTGNTIYF,TGTGCCAGCAGTGAAAGAAGGCCAGGGACTGGAAACACCATATATTTT
TRBD2,-,TRBJ2-7,TRBV6-1,CASSELISGASYEQYF,TGTGCCAGCAGTGAACTTATTAGCGGGGCGTCCTACGAGCAGTACTTC
TRBD1,-,TRBJ1-5,TRBV12-3/TRBV12-4,CASSWTGPGPQHF,TGTGCCAGCAGCTGGACAGGCCCGGGGCCCCAGCATTTT
TRBD1,once,TRBJ2-7,TRBV19,CASSIGQGIESYEQYF,TGTGCCAGTAGTATAGGACAGGGGATCGAGTCCTACGAGCAGTACTTC
-,-,TRBJ1-6,TRBV19,CASSVRDPNSPLHF,TGTGCCAGTAGCGTCAGGGATCCTAATTCACCCCTCCACTTT
-,-,TRBJ1-3,TRBV20-1,CSASSRVYGNTIYF,TGCAGTGCTAGTAGCAGGGTCTATGGAAACACCATATATTTT
TRBD1,-,TRBJ1-1,TRBV2,CASSGQGRYTEAFF,TGTGCCAGCAGTGGACAGGGGAGATACACTGAAGCTTTCTTT
TRBD1,-,TRBJ1-5,TRBV7-2,CASSPDRGTGQPQHF,TGTGCCAGCAGCCCGGACAGGGGAACAGGACAGCCCCAGCATTTT
TRBD2,-,TRBJ2-1,TRBV7-9,CASSSGTSGDEQFF,TGTGCCAGCAGCTCCGGGACTAGTGGCGATGAGCAGTTCTTC
TRBD1,-,TRBJ2-7,TRBV7-8,CASSSTGVTYEQYF,TGTGCCAGCAGCTCTACAGGGGTGACCTACGAGCAGTACTTC
-,-,TRBJ1-1,TRBV6-1,CASSEVRATEAFF,TGTGCCAGCAGTGAGGTCAGGGCTACTGAAGCTTTCTTT
TRBD2,-,TRBJ2-7,TRBV5-1,CASRRGGLATSSYEQYF,TGCGCCAGCAGGCGCGGGGGACTCGCGACTAGCTCCTACGAGCAGTACTTC
TRBD2,-,TRBJ2-1,TRBV6-6,CASSSRSSGNKGSYNEQFF,TGTGCCAGCAGCTCGCGGTCTAGCGGGAATAAGGGCTCCTACAATGAGCAGTTCTTC
-,-,TRBJ2-1,TRBV7-2,CASSRSGGAFLEQFF,TGTGCCAGCAGCCGTAGTGGGGGGGCCTTTCTTGAGCAGTTCTTC
TRBD2,-,TRBJ2-1,TRBV7-2,CASSYAGLRTSGKDEQFF,TGTGCCAGCAGCTATGCGGGGCTTCGGACTAGCGGGAAAGATGAGCAGTTCTTC
TRBD1,-,TRBJ2-3,TRBV19,CASSQGAGTDTQYF,TGTGCCAGTAGTCAGGGGGCTGGCACAGATACGCAGTATTTT
-,-,TRBJ1-5,TRBV10-3,CAISESQVGYSNQPQHF,TGTGCCATCAGTGAGTCCCAGGTCGGATATAGCAATCAGCCCCAGCATTTT
TRBD1,once,TRBJ1-3,TRBV6-5,CASSSTGDSGNTIYF,TGTGCCAGCAGTTCAACAGGGGACTCTGGAAACACCATATATTTT
-,-,TRBJ2-3,TRBV27,CASSMGAGASDTQYF,TGTGCCAGCAGCATGGGGGCGGGAGCGTCAGATACGCAGTATTTT
TRBD2,once,TRBJ2-2,TRBV6-4,CASSSSGGTGELFF,TGTGCCAGCAGTAGTAGCGGGGGCACCGGGGAGCTGTTTTTT
-,-,TRBJ2-4,TRBV11-2,CASRLLVEAKNIQYF,TGTGCCAGCAGGCTACTCGTGGAGGCCAAAAACATTCAGTACTTC
TRBD1,-,TRBJ1-2,TRBV6-5,CASRASTGGYGYTF,TGTGCCAGCAGGGCCTCGACAGGGGGCTATGGCTACACCTTC
TRBD2,-,TRBJ2-1,TRBV5-1,CASSPGPSGVRYNEQFF,TGCGCCAGCAGCCCGGGGCCTAGCGGAGTTAGATACAATGAGCAGTTCTTC
TRBD1,-,TRBJ1-2,TRBV7-9,CASSLQWTGWEANYGYTF,TGTGCCAGCAGCCTGCAATGGACAGGGTGGGAAGCCAACTATGGCTACACCTTC
TRBD1,-,TRBJ1-5,TRBV10-2,CASRKGQGNQPQHF,TGCGCCAGCAGAAAGGGACAGGGCAATCAGCCCCAGCATTTT
TRBD1,-,TRBJ2-1,TRBV3-1/TRBV3-2,CASSVGTGTYNEQFF,TGTGCCAGCAGCGTTGGGACAGGAACGTACAATGAGCAGTTCTTC
-,-,TRBJ2-2,TRBV7-9,CASSLARIISGELFF,TGTGCCAGCAGCTTAGCGCGCATCATCTCCGGGGAGCTGTTTTTT
TRBD1,-,TRBJ2-2,TRBV7-7,CASSMPGTGYTGELFF,TGTGCCAGCAGCATGCCCGGGACAGGATATACCGGGGAGCTGTTTTTT
TRBD1,-,TRBJ2-7,TRBV9,CASSPVGQGFGEQYF,TGTGCCAGCAGCCCAGTGGGACAGGGGTTCGGCGAGCAGTACTTC
-,-,TRBJ2-6,TRBV7-8,CASRPDRTGANVLTF,TGTGCCAGCAGACCTGACAGAACTGGGGCCAACGTCCTGACTTTC
-,-,TRBJ1-5,TRBV3-1/TRBV3-2,CASSQDKGPLVEPQHF,TGTGCCAGCAGCCAAGATAAGGGGCCCTTGGTGGAGCCCCAGCATTTT
TRBD1,once,TRBJ1-1,TRBV6-5,CASSSQGARLEAFF,TGTGCCAGCAGTTCCCAGGGGGCCCGACTTGAAGCTTTCTTT
TRBD1,-,TRBJ1-5,TRBV7-8,CASSFGTGDNQPQHF,TGTGCCAGCAGCTTTGGAACAGGGGACAATCAGCCCCAGCATTTT
-,-,TRBJ1-1,TRBV19,CASSQGVAEAFF,TGTGCCAGTAGTCAAGGGGTCGCTGAAGCTTTCTTT
TRBD2,-,TRBJ2-7,TRBV4-2,CASSQGTSRAYEQYF,TGTGCCAGCAGCCAAGGGACTAGCAGGGCCTACGAGCAGTACTTC
-,-,TRBJ1-2,TRBV4-3,CASSQNGHLGYTF,TGCGCCAGCAGCCAAAACGGACATCTCGGCTACACCTTC
-,-,TRBJ2-5,TRBV7-9,CASSLLGPGSQETQYF,TGTGCCAGCAGCCTCCTGGGGCCTGGGTCCCAAGAGACCCAGTACTTC
TRBD2,-,TRBJ2-7,TRBV2,CASSNVAPSGTYWSSYEQYF,TGTGCCAGCAGTAACGTAGCCCCTAGCGGGACATATTGGAGCTCCTACGAGCAGTACTTC